The subject of this entry is one T cell receptor beta chain. These data are taken from a study of CDR3 diversity in severe acne. Each CDR3 protein gets one entry after TCRdb re-called the PCR reads with MiXCR. Found here are about 97,000 distinct CDR3 sequences, 51% of them singletons; the top ten hold around 12%. CDR3 length: 17 residues. V was cut by 3 bases and J by 2 bases, with 22 bases left in between. Germline CDR1 reads DFQATT; CDR2 reads SNEGSKA (reference sequence). The chain couples TRBV20-1 to TRBJ2-5; tentative D call: TRBD1 (6 bases). The sequencing input was blood. The clonotype was recovered from a male donor with acne. The CDR3 loop reads CSASLPSGTLLQETQYF. The CDR3, as DNA: TGCAGTGCTAGCCTGCCCAGTGGGACACTACTACAAGAGACCCAGTACTTC.